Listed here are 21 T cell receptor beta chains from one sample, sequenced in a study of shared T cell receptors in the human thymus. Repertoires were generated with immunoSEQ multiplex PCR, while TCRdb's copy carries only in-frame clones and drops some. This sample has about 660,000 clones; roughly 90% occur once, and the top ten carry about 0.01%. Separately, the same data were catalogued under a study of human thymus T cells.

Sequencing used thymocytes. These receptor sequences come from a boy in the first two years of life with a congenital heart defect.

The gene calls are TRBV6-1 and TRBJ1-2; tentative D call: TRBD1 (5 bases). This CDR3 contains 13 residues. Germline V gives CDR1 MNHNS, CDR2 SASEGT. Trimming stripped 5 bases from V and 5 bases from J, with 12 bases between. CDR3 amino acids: CASSSREGYGYTF. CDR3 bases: TGTGCCAGCAGTAGCAGGGAGGGGTATGGCTACACCTTC.

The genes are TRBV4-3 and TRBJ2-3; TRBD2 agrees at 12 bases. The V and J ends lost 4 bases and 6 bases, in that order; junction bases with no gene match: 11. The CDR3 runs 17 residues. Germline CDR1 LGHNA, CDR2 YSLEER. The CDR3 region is CASSRIWLAGGGDTQYF. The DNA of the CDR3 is TGCGCCAGCAGCCGTATTTGGCTAGCGGGAGGGGGGGATACGCAGTATTTT.

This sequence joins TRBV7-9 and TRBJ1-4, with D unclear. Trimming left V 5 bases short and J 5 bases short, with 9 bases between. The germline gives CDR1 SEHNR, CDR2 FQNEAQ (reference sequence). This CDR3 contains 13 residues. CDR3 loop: CASSLARNEKLFF. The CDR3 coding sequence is TGTGCCAGCAGCCTGGCGCGGAATGAAAAACTGTTTTTT.

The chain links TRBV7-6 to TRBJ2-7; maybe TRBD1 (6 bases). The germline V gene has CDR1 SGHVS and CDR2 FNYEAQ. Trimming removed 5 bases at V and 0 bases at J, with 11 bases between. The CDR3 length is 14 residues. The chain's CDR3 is CASSGGLSSYEQYF. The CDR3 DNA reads TGTGCCAGCAGCGGGGGCCTCTCCTCCTACGAGCAGTACTTC.

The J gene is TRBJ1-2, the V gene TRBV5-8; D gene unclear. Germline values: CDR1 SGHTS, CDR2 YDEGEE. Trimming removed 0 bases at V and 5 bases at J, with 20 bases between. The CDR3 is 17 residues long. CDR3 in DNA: TGTGCCAGCAGCTTGGTCCTTTGGGTCAGAGGGATATATGGCTACACCTTC. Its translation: CASSLVLWVRGIYGYTF.

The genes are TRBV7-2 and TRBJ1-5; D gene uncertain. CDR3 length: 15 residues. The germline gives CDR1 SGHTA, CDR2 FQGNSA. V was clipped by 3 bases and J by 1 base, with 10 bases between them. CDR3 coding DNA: TGTGCCAGCAGCTTGGAGGGCCTGAGCAATCAGCCCCAGCATTTT. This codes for CASSLEGLSNQPQHF.

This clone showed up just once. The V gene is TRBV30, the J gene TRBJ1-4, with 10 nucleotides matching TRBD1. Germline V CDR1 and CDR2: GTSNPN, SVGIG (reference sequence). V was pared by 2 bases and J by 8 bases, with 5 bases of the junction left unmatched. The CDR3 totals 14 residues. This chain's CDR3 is CAWSWDRGREKLFF. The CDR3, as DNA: TGTGCCTGGAGTTGGGACAGGGGCAGGGAAAAACTGTTTTTT.

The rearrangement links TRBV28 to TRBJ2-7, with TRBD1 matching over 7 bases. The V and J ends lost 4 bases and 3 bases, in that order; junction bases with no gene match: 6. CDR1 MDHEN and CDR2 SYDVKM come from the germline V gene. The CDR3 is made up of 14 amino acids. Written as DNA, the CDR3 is TGTGCCAGCAGTTGGACAGGTCAATACTACGAGCAGTACTTC. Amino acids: CASSWTGQYYEQYF.

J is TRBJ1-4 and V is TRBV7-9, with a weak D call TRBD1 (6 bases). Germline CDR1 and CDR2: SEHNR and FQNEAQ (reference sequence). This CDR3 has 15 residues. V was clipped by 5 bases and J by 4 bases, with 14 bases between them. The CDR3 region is CASSPWTDSNEKLFF. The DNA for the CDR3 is TGTGCCAGCAGCCCCTGGACAGATAGTAATGAAAAACTGTTTTTT.

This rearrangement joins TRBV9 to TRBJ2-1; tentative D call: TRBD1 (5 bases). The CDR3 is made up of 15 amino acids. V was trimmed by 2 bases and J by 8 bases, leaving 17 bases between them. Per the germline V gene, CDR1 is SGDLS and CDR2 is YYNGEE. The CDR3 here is CASSVSQGGIDEQFF. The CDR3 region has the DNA TGTGCCAGCAGCGTTAGTCAGGGTGGGATCGATGAGCAGTTCTTC.

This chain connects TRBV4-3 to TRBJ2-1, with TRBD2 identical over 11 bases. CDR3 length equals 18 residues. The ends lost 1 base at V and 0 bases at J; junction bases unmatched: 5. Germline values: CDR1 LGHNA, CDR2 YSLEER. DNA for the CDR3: TGCGCCAGCAGCCAAGGACTAGCGGGACCCAGCTCCTACAATGAGCAGTTCTTC. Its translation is CASSQGLAGPSSYNEQFF.

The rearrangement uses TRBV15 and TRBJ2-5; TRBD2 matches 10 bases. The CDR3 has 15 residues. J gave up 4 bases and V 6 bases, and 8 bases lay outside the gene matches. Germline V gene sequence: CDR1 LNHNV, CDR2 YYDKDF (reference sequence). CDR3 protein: CATRGGLAGVETQYF. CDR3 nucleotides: TGTGCCACCAGAGGTGGGCTAGCGGGAGTAGAGACCCAGTACTTC.

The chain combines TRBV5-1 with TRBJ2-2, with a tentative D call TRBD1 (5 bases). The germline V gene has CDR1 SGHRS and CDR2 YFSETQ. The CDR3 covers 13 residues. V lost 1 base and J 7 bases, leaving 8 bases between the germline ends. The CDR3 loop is CASSLRGGGELFF. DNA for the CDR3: TGCGCCAGCAGCTTGAGGGGTGGCGGGGAGCTGTTTTTT. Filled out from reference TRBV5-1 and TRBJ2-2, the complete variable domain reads KAGVTQTPRYLIKTRGQQVTLSCSPISGHRSVSWYQQTPGQGLQFLFEYFSETQRNKGNFPGRFSGRQFSNSRSEMNVSTLELGDSALYLCASSLRGGGELFFGEGSRLTVL.

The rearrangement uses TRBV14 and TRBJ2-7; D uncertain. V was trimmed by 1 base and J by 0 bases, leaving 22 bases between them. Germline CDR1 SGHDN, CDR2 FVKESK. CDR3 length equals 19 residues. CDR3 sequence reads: CASSQAESATPPSSYEQYF. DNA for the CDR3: TGTGCCAGCAGCCAAGCGGAATCGGCGACTCCCCCTAGCTCCTACGAGCAGTACTTC.

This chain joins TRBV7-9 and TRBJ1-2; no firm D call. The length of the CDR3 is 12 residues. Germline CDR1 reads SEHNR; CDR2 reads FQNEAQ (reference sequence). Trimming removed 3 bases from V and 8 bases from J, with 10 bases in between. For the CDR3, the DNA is TGTGCCAGCAGCTTCGTCGGAGGAGGCTACACCTTC. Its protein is CASSFVGGGYTF.

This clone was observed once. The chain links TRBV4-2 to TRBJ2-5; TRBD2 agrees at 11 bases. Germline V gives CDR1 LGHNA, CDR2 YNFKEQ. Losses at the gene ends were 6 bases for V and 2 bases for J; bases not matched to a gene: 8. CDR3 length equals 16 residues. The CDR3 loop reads CASRGTSGRAQETQYF. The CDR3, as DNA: TGTGCCAGCAGGGGAACTAGCGGGAGAGCTCAAGAGACCCAGTACTTC.

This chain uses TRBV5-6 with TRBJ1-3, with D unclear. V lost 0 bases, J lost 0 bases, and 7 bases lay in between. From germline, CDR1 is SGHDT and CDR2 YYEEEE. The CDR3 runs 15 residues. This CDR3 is CASSLAAVSGNTIYF. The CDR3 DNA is TGTGCCAGCAGCTTGGCCGCAGTCTCTGGAAACACCATATATTTT.

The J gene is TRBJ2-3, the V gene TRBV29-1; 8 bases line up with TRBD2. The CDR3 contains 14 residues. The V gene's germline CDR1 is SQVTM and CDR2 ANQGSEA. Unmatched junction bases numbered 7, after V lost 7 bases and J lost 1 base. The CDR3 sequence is CSALQGLGTDTQYF. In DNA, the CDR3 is TGCAGCGCCCTCCAGGGACTAGGCACAGATACGCAGTATTTT.

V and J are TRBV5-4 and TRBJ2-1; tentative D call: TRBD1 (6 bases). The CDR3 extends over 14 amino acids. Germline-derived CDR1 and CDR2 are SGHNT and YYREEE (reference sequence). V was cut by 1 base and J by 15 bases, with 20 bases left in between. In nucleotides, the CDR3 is TGTGCCAGCAGCTTGATCCCCACGCTAGAGGGGGTGTTCTTC. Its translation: CASSLIPTLEGVFF. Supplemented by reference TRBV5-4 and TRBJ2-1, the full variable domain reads ETGVTQSPTHLIKTRGQQVTLRCSSQSGHNTVSWYQQALGQGPQFIFQYYREEENGRGNFPPRFSGLQFPNYSSELNVNALELDDSALYLCASSLIPTLEGVFFGPGTRLTVL.

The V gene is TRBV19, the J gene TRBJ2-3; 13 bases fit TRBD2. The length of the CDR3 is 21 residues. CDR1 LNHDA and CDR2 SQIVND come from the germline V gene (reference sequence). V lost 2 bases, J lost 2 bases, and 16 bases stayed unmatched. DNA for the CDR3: TGTGCCAGTAGTATATCGTTCGGACTAGCGGGGGAAATGGGGAACACAGATACGCAGTATTTT. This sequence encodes CASSISFGLAGEMGNTDTQYF.

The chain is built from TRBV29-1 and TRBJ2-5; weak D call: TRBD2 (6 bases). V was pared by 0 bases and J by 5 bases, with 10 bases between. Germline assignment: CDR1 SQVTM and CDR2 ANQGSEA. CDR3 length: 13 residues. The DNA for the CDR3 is TGCAGCGTTGAAGATCTCGGAGGGGAGACCCAGTACTTC. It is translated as CSVEDLGGETQYF.